This TCR beta chain is from a study of Ad26.COV2.S vaccination and SARS-CoV-2 variants. Across the whole study: This donor came from the COV1001 trial of Ad26.COV2.S. Study-level results: Total T cell responses may have been underestimated by the TCR breadth and depth analyses. Placebo recipients and vaccine recipients were similar in non-spike TCR breadth.

Sample treatment: approximately 18 received Ad26.COV2.S at low or high dose, single or two shots; roughly 5 received placebo; per-sample allocation not given. Vaccine and placebo recipients were sampled on day 63 after the first injection. The length of the CDR3 is 11 residues. Germline CDR1 GTSNPN, CDR2 SVGIG (reference sequence). The ends were cut back, 7 bases at V and 14 bases at J, with 17 bases in the middle. This table comes from immunoSEQ multiplex PCR, and its TCRdb copy is limited to in-frame clones, with some not included. This table holds roughly 350,000 clones, less than 90% found once. This clone appeared a few times. Antigen: not known.

The rearrangement uses TRBV30 and TRBJ1-4; D unclear. The receptor's source is a person between 18 and 60 years old who received the Ad26.COV2.S COVID-19 vaccine or a placebo. Material: peripheral blood, obtained in a trial of Ad26.COV2.S vaccine versus placebo. CDR3 protein: CAFFERECLFF. The CDR3, as DNA: TGTGCCTTCTTCGAGAGGGAATGCCTGTTTTTT. Based on the CDR3 plus reference TRBV30 and TRBJ1-4, the full variable domain is SQTIHQWPATLVQPVGSPLSLECTVEGTSNPNLYWYRQAAGRGLQLLFYSVGIGQISSEVPQNLSASRPQDRQFILSSKKLLLSDSGFYLCAFFERECLFFGSGTQLSVL.